Here is one T cell receptor beta chain with its context. The antigen remains unidentified. This sample stems from a study of cytomegalovirus exposure and HLA in healthy donors. The CDR3 spans 13 residues. Germline V gene sequence: CDR1 MNHNY, CDR2 SVGAGI (reference sequence). Vbeta (60) and Jbeta (13) primers were used in the PCR. Assay used: immunoSEQ multiplex PCR; TCRdb lists only in-frame clones, some missing. The table lists about 63,000 clones, approximately 70% of them singletons. Study results and limitations: Being productive about 87% or about 30% of the time was typical of most TCR beta V segments in an earlier analysis.

The chain recombines TRBV6-6 with TRBJ2-5; 9 bases map to TRBD1. The assigned J gene may be wrong: the sequence end matches TRBJ2-7 better. The source material was PBMCs. The TCR originated in a man between 45 and 60 years old in good health and CMV-seronegative. CDR3 nucleotides: TGTGCCAGCATTACGACAGGGGGCTACGAGCAGTACTTC. Residues: CASITTGGYEQYF.